This T cell receptor beta chain was found in a study of identical twins. A universal primer site came from template switching; cDNA carried unique molecular identifiers. TCRdb used MiXCR to reprocess the 5' RACE reads, holding one entry per CDR3 protein. This sample has roughly 700,000 distinct CDR3 sequences, with 8.6% found just once. The germline V gene encodes CDR1 SGHTA and CDR2 FQGNSA. This CDR3 is built from 16 residues. Trimming took 1 base from V and 6 from J, leaving 16 bases between them. This clonotype was seen more than once but under ten times. This same sample was also taken into another study, of yellow fever vaccine responses in identical twins. That source reports: Twins' vaccine T cell responses were reported to seem partly convergent and partly personalized.

V usage is TRBV7-2 and J usage is TRBJ2-1, with D maybe TRBD2 (6 bases). This TCR came from a woman younger than 35 in good health. The sequenced sample consisted of PBMCs. In DNA, the CDR3 is TGTGCCAGCAGCTTAGGATCGGGGGTTAGGGCCAATGAGCAGTTCTTC. It is translated as CASSLGSGVRANEQFF. The complete variable domain, with remaining parts taken from reference TRBV7-2 and TRBJ2-1, reads GAGVSQSPSNKVTEKGKDVELRCDPISGHTALYWYRQSLGQGLEFLIYFQGNSAPDKSGLPSDRFSAERTGGSVSTLTIQRTQQEDSAVYLCASSLGSGVRANEQFFGPGTRLTVL.